These T cell receptor beta chains were read from a single sample in a study of tissue T cells after allogeneic stem cell transplantation. Data came from immunoSEQ multiplex PCR; TCRdb stores just in-frame clones and leaves some out. In the table there are about 42,000 clones, more than 90% of which are singletons. The material sequenced was blood, taken before transplantation. These receptors were taken from a woman aged 40-69 years who later had graft-versus-host disease after an allogeneic stem cell transplant. Each CDR3 is given with its conserved first and last residue. A D gene is named only where the DNA matches it firmly. Where a row states a size, it is once, few, many or the class of an expanded clone; other rows omit it.

cdr3_length d_call clone_size j_call v_call cdr3_nt cdr3_aa
15 . few TRBJ1-4 TRBV5-1 TGCGCCAGCAGCTGGGCTTTCGGAGCTAATGAAAAACTGTTTTTT CASSWAFGANEKLFF
16 TRBD2 . TRBJ2-1 TRBV4-3 TGCGCCAGCAGCCAAACGACTAGCGGGAGTCTCAATGAGCAGTTCTTC CASSQTTSGSLNEQFF
15 TRBD2 . TRBJ2-1 TRBV5-6 TGTGCCAGCAGATACACTAGCGGGGGTCATAGTGAGCAGTTCTTC CASRYTSGGHSEQFF
15 . . TRBJ2-3 TRBV7-2 TGTGCCAGCAGCTTGCGGACAGAGGTAGGGGATACGCAGTATTTT CASSLRTEVGDTQYF
11 . . TRBJ2-3 TRBV11-2 TGTGCCAGCAGCAGCGGCCCAAGTCCGTATTTT CASSSGPSPYF
18 TRBD2 . TRBJ2-1 TRBV7-2 TGTGCCAGCAGCTTAGTCGGGACTAGCGGGAGGGCCAGGAATGAGCAGTTCTTC CASSLVGTSGRARNEQFF
14 . . TRBJ2-3 TRBV18 TGTGCCAGCTCACCCTCGGCGGGCGCAGATACGCAGTATTTT CASSPSAGADTQYF
15 TRBD1 once TRBJ1-5 TRBV6-2/TRBV6-3 TGTGCCAGCAGCCAGGACAGGGGGGTGTTTCAGCCCCAGCATTTT CASSQDRGVFQPQHF
17 TRBD1 once TRBJ1-5 TRBV6-1 TGTGCCAGCAGTGAAGCGGGACAGTCAAGTAGGGGGCAGCCCCAGCATTTT CASSEAGQSSRGQPQHF
14 . . TRBJ1-1 TRBV4-2 TGTGCCAGCAGCCAAGATTGGGTGAACACTGAAGCTTTCTTT CASSQDWVNTEAFF
12 . . TRBJ2-4 TRBV28 TGTGCCAGCAGTTTCCGCCAAAACATTCAGTACTTC CASSFRQNIQYF
15 TRBD2 . TRBJ2-1 TRBV7-6 TGTGCCAGCAGCTTAGGGGATCTAGCGGGCCCTCCCCGGTTCTTC CASSLGDLAGPPRFF
15 TRBD1 . TRBJ1-2 TRBV19 TGTGCCAGCAGAGGCGCAGGGACAGGGTCGAATGGCTACACCTTC CASRGAGTGSNGYTF
15 . once TRBJ2-1 TRBV5-1 TGCGCCAGCAGCTTGGGCAACCCCTCCTACAATGAGCAGTTCTTC CASSLGNPSYNEQFF
16 . few TRBJ1-5 TRBV7-8 TGTGCCAGCAGCTTATTAGGGACGGAGGGAGGGCAGCCCCAGCATTTT CASSLLGTEGGQPQHF
15 . . TRBJ2-2 TRBV19 TGTGCCAGTAGTATAGGAACAGTGGGAACCGGGGAGCTGTTTTTT CASSIGTVGTGELFF
13 . . TRBJ2-5 TRBV28 TGTGCCAGCAGTTTCCGCACTCTAGAGACCCAGTACTTC CASSFRTLETQYF
14 . . TRBJ2-5 TRBV19 TGTGCCAGTAGTATAAGGAGGGCCACAGAGACCCAGTACTTC CASSIRRATETQYF
16 . once TRBJ1-2 TRBV3-1/TRBV3-2 TGTGCCAGCAGCCAAGCGACGGGGGGCCAAAACTATGGCTACACCTTC CASSQATGGQNYGYTF
16 . . TRBJ2-3 TRBV19 TGTGCCAGTAGTATAGGTCAGCTTGCGGGCACAGATACGCAGTATTTT CASSIGQLAGTDTQYF
13 . . TRBJ2-7 TRBV28 TGTGCCAGCGGCGGGGCCCGCCCCTACGAGCAGTACTTC CASGGARPYEQYF
14 . . TRBJ2-3 TRBV4-3 TGCGCCAGCAGCCCCCACTGGAGCACAGATACGCAGTATTTT CASSPHWSTDTQYF
14 . . TRBJ2-1 TRBV7-3 TGTGCCAGCAGCTTACAAGCATCCCCCGATGAGCAGTTCTTC CASSLQASPDEQFF
15 . . TRBJ1-1 TRBV9 TGTGCCAGCGGTCGGGGGGGAAGTCAGAACACTGAAGCTTTCTTT CASGRGGSQNTEAFF
16 TRBD1 . TRBJ2-7 TRBV6-1 TGTGCCAGCAGTGAATACCCTGGGACAGGGAACTACGAGCAGTACTTC CASSEYPGTGNYEQYF
15 TRBD2 . TRBJ2-5 TRBV28 TGTGCCAGCAGTTTACCCAGCGGGGGCGGGGAGACCCAGTACTTC CASSLPSGGGETQYF
14 . once TRBJ2-1 TRBV13 TGTGCCAGCAGTCTCCTCCGGGAGAACAATGAGCAGTTCTTC CASSLLRENNEQFF
14 . . TRBJ1-1 TRBV7-8 TGTGCCAGCAGCCGAGAAACAGGGCCAACTGAAGCTTTCTTT CASSRETGPTEAFF
15 . . TRBJ2-2 TRBV7-3 TGTGCCAGCAGCCCCGGGCCTGACCTAAACGGGGAGCTGTTTTTT CASSPGPDLNGELFF
17 TRBD2 . TRBJ2-1 TRBV6-1 TGTGCCAGCAGTGAAGCTCACCGACTAGCGGGGACGGATGAGCAGTTCTTC CASSEAHRLAGTDEQFF
11 . once TRBJ2-1 TRBV28 TGTGCCAGATCTAGCGCCAATGAGCAGTTCTTC CARSSANEQFF
11 . . TRBJ2-5 TRBV3-1/TRBV3-2 TGTGCCAGCAGCCAATCGGGGTCCCAGTACTTC CASSQSGSQYF
15 TRBD2 once TRBJ2-1 TRBV4-3 TGCGCCAGCAGCCTTAGTCCTAGCGGGAGGGATGAGCAGTTCTTC CASSLSPSGRDEQFF
15 TRBD1 . TRBJ2-7 TRBV4-1 TGCGCCAGCAGCTACGTAGACGGGACAGCCTACGAGCAGTACTTC CASSYVDGTAYEQYF
10 . once TRBJ2-7 TRBV2 TGTGCCAGCAGCGTGAGGGAGCAGTACTTC CASSVREQYF
15 TRBD1 . TRBJ2-7 TRBV6-4 TGTGCCAGCAGTCTAGGACAGGGAGGAAGTTACGAGCAGTACTTC CASSLGQGGSYEQYF
15 TRBD1 . TRBJ1-6 TRBV6-4 TGTGCCAGCAGCCTCGGACAGGGGGCCAATTCACCCCTCCACTTT CASSLGQGANSPLHF
13 . . TRBJ2-1 TRBV7-9 TGTGCCAGCAGCCCCCCCGGGGGCTCCGAGCAGTTCTTC CASSPPGGSEQFF
14 TRBD2 . TRBJ2-5 TRBV27 TGTGCCAGCAGTCCGGGACTAGTCGTGGAGACCCAGTACTTC CASSPGLVVETQYF
13 . . TRBJ1-2 TRBV2 TGTGCCAGCAGTCAGACAGGCTCTTATGGCTACACCTTC CASSQTGSYGYTF
14 . once TRBJ2-7 TRBV28 TGTGCCAGCAGTCAGCGTCCCCTCGACTACGAGCAGTACTTC CASSQRPLDYEQYF
15 . . TRBJ1-2 TRBV28 TGTGCCACCACACTACCTGAGAGGGGGAACTATGGCTACACCTTC CATTLPERGNYGYTF
16 . . TRBJ2-6 TRBV6-5 TGTGCCAGCAGTTACTCGGAGGCCTCTGGGGCCAACGTCCTGACTTTC CASSYSEASGANVLTF
12 TRBD1 . TRBJ2-7 TRBV30 TGTGCCCAACGGGACAGCAGATACGAGCAGTACTTC CAQRDSRYEQYF
14 . . TRBJ2-7 TRBV20-1 TGCAGTGCTAGTAGGCTATCCCGCCCGCGGGAGCAGTACTTC CSASRLSRPREQYF
16 TRBD2 . TRBJ2-2 TRBV11-2 TGTGCCAGCAGCTTGGGACTAGCGAGAGGCACCGGGGAGCTGTTTTTT CASSLGLARGTGELFF
17 TRBD2 . TRBJ2-5 TRBV3-1/TRBV3-2 TGTGCCAGCAGACTTACGGCTCTAGCGGGAATCCAAGAGACCCAGTACTTC CASRLTALAGIQETQYF
13 . once TRBJ1-1 TRBV5-1 TGCGCCAGCAGCGTGGCAGGCAGAACTGAAGCTTTCTTT CASSVAGRTEAFF
16 TRBD2 . TRBJ2-1 TRBV7-8 TGTGCCAGCAGCTTAGCAGGACTAGGCTCCTACAATGAGCAGTTCTTC CASSLAGLGSYNEQFF
13 TRBD1 . TRBJ1-5 TRBV5-6 TGTGCCAGCAGCGCCACAGGGGGGCAGCCCCAGCATTTT CASSATGGQPQHF
14 . . TRBJ1-5 TRBV30 TGTGCCTGGAGTTTTGGGGATTCAAATCAGCCCCAGCATTTT CAWSFGDSNQPQHF
14 . . TRBJ1-4 TRBV7-9 TGTGCCAGCAGCCAGGGCCAGGGTCGGGAAAAACTGTTTTTT CASSQGQGREKLFF
14 . . TRBJ2-7 TRBV6-2/TRBV6-3 TGTGCCAGCAGTTACTCTGCGGGCTCCTACGAGCAGTACTTC CASSYSAGSYEQYF
14 . . TRBJ2-4 TRBV7-2 TGTGCCAGCAGCCCGCGGACCCCCAAAAACATTCAGTACTTC CASSPRTPKNIQYF
17 . . TRBJ1-2 TRBV4-3 TGCGCCAGCAGTTACGGACTGCAGGGTGAGGGCTCCTATGGCTACACCTTC CASSYGLQGEGSYGYTF
14 . . TRBJ2-7 TRBV5-1 TGCGCCAGCAGCTTGACGACGGGTATCTACGAGCAGTACTTC CASSLTTGIYEQYF
15 TRBD2 . TRBJ2-1 TRBV7-2 TGTGCCAGCAGCTTAGTCGTGGGAGGGCCCGATGAGCAGTTCTTC CASSLVVGGPDEQFF
14 . . TRBJ1-5 TRBV28 TGTGCCAGCGGAGTTATGGGGGGGCTTCAGCCCCAGCATTTT CASGVMGGLQPQHF
14 TRBD1 . TRBJ1-5 TRBV6-1 TGTGCCAGCAGTGACAGGGGGCTTCATCAGCCCCAGCATTTT CASSDRGLHQPQHF
15 . . TRBJ2-1 TRBV7-8 TGTGCCAGCAGCTTAGCTCCGGGCGGCGCCGTTAGCGGGTTCTTC CASSLAPGGAVSGFF